These T cell receptor beta chains were read from a single sample in a study of blood T cell repertoires in COVID-19. Profiling relied on immunoSEQ multiplex PCR, and the TCRdb table lists in-frame clones only, not all of them. The sample shows tens of thousands of clones, roughly 84% of them seen only once. Sequences were obtained from peripheral blood. These receptors originate from a man older than 75 in a cohort sampled during active COVID-19. Both conserved end residues are part of each CDR3. A D gene is named only where the DNA matches it firmly. Clone size is shown for a subset of rows, as once, few, many or a class of expanded clone.

j_call v_call clone_size d_call cdr3_nt cdr3_aa
TRBJ2-5 TRBV7-2 . TRBD2 TGTGCCAGCAGCTTAGGTCCAGCGGGGGGGGAGACCCAGTACTTC CASSLGPAGGETQYF
TRBJ1-4 TRBV30 . TRBD1 TGTGCCTGGAGTGCCGGACAGGGGAATGAAAAACTGTTTTTT CAWSAGQGNEKLFF
TRBJ1-2 TRBV19 once . TGTGCCAGTAGTATAGGTTTTAAGACAGTTAGCGGCTACACCTTC CASSIGFKTVSGYTF
TRBJ1-2 TRBV25-1 . TRBD1 TGTGCCAGTTCTCCAGGACAGGGGTCTGGCTACACCTTC CASSPGQGSGYTF
TRBJ2-2 TRBV30 . . TGTGCCTGGAGTGTACGGGGTAGCAGGTCCGGGGAGCTGTTTTTT CAWSVRGSRSGELFF
TRBJ2-3 TRBV12-5 . . TGTGCTAGTGGTTTTGAGACACTCACAGATACGCAGTATTTT CASGFETLTDTQYF
TRBJ2-7 TRBV18 . . TGTGCCAGCTCACCAGAGACAGGCCCCTACGAGCAGTACTTC CASSPETGPYEQYF
TRBJ2-3 TRBV5-1 . TRBD2 TGCGCCAGCAGCTTAGAGCGGGGGGGCAAAGATACGCAGTATTTT CASSLERGGKDTQYF
TRBJ2-7 TRBV19 . TRBD1 TGTGCCAGTAGTGTCGCAGACCTGTACAGGGGGACCTACGAGCAGTACTTC CASSVADLYRGTYEQYF
TRBJ2-1 TRBV18 . . TGTGCCAGCTCACCACCTGGGCTCCCCTCCTACAATGAGCAGTTCTTC CASSPPGLPSYNEQFF
TRBJ1-5 TRBV5-1 . TRBD1 TGCGCCAGCAGCAGACTACCGGGACAGGGGGCGCAGCCCCAGCATTTT CASSRLPGQGAQPQHF
TRBJ1-1 TRBV12-5 . . TGTGCTAGTGGAGTGACAGGCGGTGGTGAAGCTTTCTTT CASGVTGGGEAFF
TRBJ1-2 TRBV19 . . TGTGCCAGTACACGTGGGTTAGGGGGTTATGGCTACACCTTC CASTRGLGGYGYTF
TRBJ1-1 TRBV29-1 few . TGCAGCGTTGGAGTCAGGGTTAACACTGAAGCTTTCTTT CSVGVRVNTEAFF
TRBJ1-6 TRBV7-2 few TRBD1 TGTGCCAGCAGCCCCGGACAGGGTTCGCCCCTCCACTTT CASSPGQGSPLHF
TRBJ2-2 TRBV9 . TRBD1 TGTGCCAGCAGCGCGACAGGGAGCACCGGGGAGCTGTTTTTT CASSATGSTGELFF
TRBJ1-3 TRBV9 . . TGTGCCAGCAGCTCGCATCCCTATGACAGAAACACCATATATTTT CASSSHPYDRNTIYF
TRBJ1-1 TRBV7-2 once . TGTGCCAGCAGCCTGCCGGGGGGACGCACTGAAGCTTTCTTT CASSLPGGRTEAFF
TRBJ2-5 TRBV9 . . TGTGCCAGCAGCGAGACATCAGGGACAAACCAAGAGACCCAGTACTTC CASSETSGTNQETQYF
TRBJ2-1 TRBV7-9 . TRBD1 TGTGCCAGCATCACGAGACAGGGGCACTACAATGAGCAGTTCTTC CASITRQGHYNEQFF
TRBJ1-5 TRBV7-6 . . TGTGCCAGCAGCTTAGCAGGGGGGGGTAATAGCAATCAGCCCCAGCATTTT CASSLAGGGNSNQPQHF
TRBJ2-4 TRBV29-1 . TRBD1 TGCAGCGTTGGAGACAGGGGGCCCGGGTCTGGTCAGTACTTC CSVGDRGPGSGQYF